Below, 24 T cell receptor beta chains from the same sample are listed, as sequenced in a study of blood T cell repertoires in COVID-19. Assay used: immunoSEQ multiplex PCR; TCRdb lists only in-frame clones, some missing. Among just over 60,000 clones, roughly three quarters were seen once, and the ten largest hold roughly 20%. The sequenced sample consisted of peripheral blood. These receptors were taken from an elderly woman with active or convalescent COVID-19.

Only a few counts were recorded for this clone. The V gene is TRBV4-1, the J gene TRBJ1-2, with unresolved D. Per the germline V gene, CDR1 is MGHRA and CDR2 is YSYEKL. The CDR3 contains 13 residues. Trimming left V 2 bases short and J 8 bases short, with 12 bases between. CDR3 sequence reads: CASSQTTSGGYTF. The CDR3 DNA follows: TGCGCCAGCAGCCAAACTACTTCGGGGGGCTACACCTTC.

This sequence joins TRBV18 and TRBJ2-4; no clear D. Between the trimmed V and J ends, which lost 3 bases and 0 bases, there was a span of 12 bases. Germline V gene lookup returns CDR1 KGHSH and CDR2 LQKENI. The CDR3 is made up of 16 amino acids. This chain's CDR3 is CASSPAGSRAKNIQYF. CDR3 coding DNA: TGTGCCAGCTCACCGGCAGGTTCAAGAGCCAAAAACATTCAGTACTTC.

Only one count was recorded for this clone. The chain couples TRBV15 to TRBJ1-5; possibly TRBD1 for D (5 bases). The V gene's germline CDR1 is LNHNV and CDR2 YYDKDF (reference sequence). CDR3 size: 14 residues. Trimming removed 7 bases from V and 3 bases from J, with 13 bases in between. DNA for the CDR3: TGTGCCACCACCGATGACAGAGACAATCAGCCCCAGCATTTT. This sequence encodes CATTDDRDNQPQHF. Looking up the rest from reference TRBV15 and TRBJ1-5 gives the full variable domain: DAMVIQNPRYQVTQFGKPVTLSCSQTLNHNVMYWYQQKSSQAPKLLFHYYDKDFNNEADTPDNFQSRRPNTSFCFLDIRSPGLGDTAMYLCATTDDRDNQPQHFGDGTRLSIL.

This chain connects TRBV7-9 to TRBJ2-3, with D perhaps matching TRBD1 (7 bases). The V gene lost 5 bases and the J gene lost 1 base, with 13 bases spanning the gap. The CDR3 extends over 15 amino acids. Per the germline V gene, CDR1 is SEHNR and CDR2 is FQNEAQ (reference sequence). CDR3: CASSADREGTDTQYF. CDR3 sequence (DNA): TGTGCCAGCAGCGCAGACAGGGAGGGCACAGATACGCAGTATTTT.

The CDR3 here is CASSSNTEAFF. CDR3 DNA sequence: TGTGCCAGCAGTTCTAACACTGAAGCTTTCTTT. V usage is TRBV6-6 and J usage is TRBJ1-1; D is unresolved. The V gene's germline CDR1 is MNHNY and CDR2 SVGAGI (reference sequence). V was clipped by 4 bases and J by 2 bases, with 2 bases between them. The CDR3 covers 11 residues.

This clone is a singleton in its sample. Germline is not matched at one junction end, which may reflect a read error. The chain recombines TRBV7-9 with TRBJ1-3; weak D call: TRBD1 (5 bases). Germline V gene sequence: CDR1 SEHNR, CDR2 FQNEAQ (reference sequence). The CDR3 totals 14 residues. The CDR3 DNA is TGTGCCAGCAGATTAGGGGCAGATGGAAACACCATATATTTT. Protein: CASRLGADGNTIYF.

This rearrangement joins TRBV11-3 to TRBJ2-7; weak D call: TRBD1 (6 bases). The CDR3 contains 13 residues. The germline V gene encodes CDR1 SGHNT and CDR2 YENEEA. V lost 0 bases, J lost 5 bases, and 8 bases lay in between. The CDR3: CASSLEQGDEQYF. The DNA of the CDR3 is TGTGCCAGCAGCTTAGAACAGGGTGACGAGCAGTACTTC.

This clone was observed a few times. This chain links TRBV5-1 with TRBJ1-1, with D uncertain. CDR1 is SGHRS and CDR2 is YFSETQ in the germline V gene. Trimming took 1 base from V and 4 from J, leaving 8 bases between them. There are 13 residues in the CDR3. The CDR3 loop reads CASSLSTSTEAFF. CDR3 DNA sequence: TGCGCCAGCAGCTTGTCTACGTCCACTGAAGCTTTCTTT.

The gene calls are TRBV9 and TRBJ2-5; maybe TRBD1 (7 bases). The germline V and J ends were trimmed by 4 bases and 4 bases, with 20 bases remaining between them. Germline CDR1 reads SGDLS; CDR2 reads YYNGEE. The CDR3 is 16 amino acids. The CDR3 bases are TGTGCCAGCAGCATGGGGGGACAGCCCAGGGGAGAGACCCAGTACTTC. This gives the protein CASSMGGQPRGETQYF. The whole variable domain, filled in from reference TRBV9 and TRBJ2-5, reads DSGVTQTPKHLITATGQRVTLRCSPRSGDLSVYWYQQSLDQGLQFLIQYYNGEERAKGNILERFSAQQFPDLHSELNLSSLELGDSALYFCASSMGGQPRGETQYFGPGTRLLVL.

The V call is TRBV6-6, the J call TRBJ1-5; 7 bases match TRBD1. CDR3 length: 16 residues. J lost 3 bases, V lost 0 bases, and 5 bases had no gene match. CDR1 and CDR2 from the germline V gene are MNHNY and SVGAGI (reference sequence). Written as DNA, the CDR3 is TGTGCCAGCAGTTACTCAGGGACAGCCTTCAATCAGCCCCAGCATTTT. Translated, it gives CASSYSGTAFNQPQHF.

The chain combines TRBV11-3 with TRBJ2-1; TRBD2 aligns across 10 bases. Germline V gene sequence: CDR1 SGHNT, CDR2 YENEEA. The V gene end was trimmed by 1 base and the J gene end by 1 base; junction bases not matched to a gene: 7. The length of the CDR3 is 18 residues. In nucleotides, the CDR3 is TGTGCCAGCAGCTTAGGGGCAGGACTAGCGGTATCCTACAATGAGCAGTTCTTC. This sequence encodes CASSLGAGLAVSYNEQFF. The full variable domain, completed using reference TRBV11-3 and TRBJ2-1, is EAGVVQSPRYKIIEKKQPVAFWCNPISGHNTLYWYLQNLGQGPELLIRYENEEAVDDSQLPKDRFSAERLKGVDSTLKIQPAELGDSAVYLCASSLGAGLAVSYNEQFFGPGTRLTVL.

This rearrangement joins TRBV12-5 to TRBJ1-1; TRBD1 matches at 9 bases. V lost 5 bases, J lost 0 bases, and 1 base stayed unmatched. The CDR3 runs to 14 residues. From germline, CDR1 is LGHNT and CDR2 FRNRAP. The CDR3 coding sequence is TGTGCTAGTGGTGGGACAGGGTTGAACACTGAAGCTTTCTTT. This codes for CASGGTGLNTEAFF.

The rearrangement uses TRBV28 and TRBJ1-5; 8 bases line up with TRBD1. CDR3 length: 15 amino acids. Germline V gives CDR1 MDHEN, CDR2 SYDVKM. The V and J ends lost 4 bases and 6 bases, in that order; junction bases with no gene match: 8. The CDR3 DNA sequence: TGTGCCAGCAGTTCGACCGACAGGGGAGTTCAGCCCCAGCATTTT. As protein: CASSSTDRGVQPQHF.

V usage is TRBV29-1 and J usage is TRBJ2-1, with D possibly matching TRBD2 (6 bases). Germline CDR1 is SQVTM and CDR2 is ANQGSEA. V dropped 0 bases and J dropped 0 bases, with 12 bases sitting between them. This CDR3 contains 16 residues. The CDR3 coding sequence is TGCAGCGTTGAAGATTTCGGGGGAAACTCCTACAATGAGCAGTTCTTC. This encodes CSVEDFGGNSYNEQFF.

The rearrangement joins TRBV20-1 to TRBJ1-2, with D possibly matching TRBD1 (6 bases). This CDR3 contains 17 residues. Trimming stripped 3 bases from V and 0 bases from J, with 20 bases between. Looked up from germline, CDR1 is DFQATT and CDR2 is SNEGSKA (reference sequence). CDR3 DNA: TGCAGTGCTAGTCCCGGTGTGTCACAGGGTGCTAACTATGGCTACACCTTC. This translates into CSASPGVSQGANYGYTF.

J is TRBJ2-3 and V is TRBV27, with D possibly matching TRBD2 (5 bases). Per germline, CDR1 MNHEY and CDR2 SMNVEV (reference sequence). CDR3 length: 14 residues. V was trimmed by 7 bases and J by 1 base, leaving 12 bases between them. CDR3 sequence reads: CASMRDSRTDTQYF. The CDR3 bases are TGTGCCAGCATGAGGGATAGTCGCACAGATACGCAGTATTTT.

The chain links TRBV6-5 to TRBJ2-7; 10 nucleotides align to TRBD1. Per the germline V gene, CDR1 is MNHEY and CDR2 is SVGAGI. CDR3 length equals 14 residues. J gave up 6 bases and V 4 bases, and 6 bases lay outside the gene matches. CDR3 in amino acids: CASSSDRGRIEQYF. The DNA of the CDR3 is TGTGCCAGCAGTTCCGACAGGGGGCGAATCGAGCAGTACTTC.

The chain employs TRBV29-1 and TRBJ1-5, with D unresolved. Germline V gene lookup returns CDR1 SQVTM and CDR2 ANQGSEA. The V and J ends lost 4 bases and 4 bases respectively, with 11 bases between them. This CDR3 comprises 13 residues. CDR3 bases: TGCAGCGTTGTCACCCAGGTAAATCAGCCCCAGCATTTT. Amino acid sequence: CSVVTQVNQPQHF.

This chain uses TRBV4-1 with TRBJ1-1, with 8 positions matching TRBD1. CDR1 and CDR2 (germline): MGHRA, YSYEKL. The J segment lost 5 bases and the V segment lost 1 base, leaving 6 bases of the junction unmatched. This CDR3 spans 15 amino acids. This CDR3 reads CASSQASTGGTEAFF. DNA for the CDR3: TGCGCCAGCAGCCAAGCTAGTACAGGGGGAACTGAAGCTTTCTTT.

The CDR3 DNA sequence: TGTGCCAGCAGCTTAGTTGTTACAGGCTCTGGGGCCAACGTCCTGACTTTC. Its protein is CASSLVVTGSGANVLTF. The V call is TRBV11-2, the J call TRBJ2-6; D might be TRBD1 (5 bases). Germline V lookup: CDR1 SGHAT, CDR2 FQNNGV. The CDR3 totals 17 residues. V was cut by 1 base and J by 0 bases, with 10 bases left in between.

V gene TRBV5-1 combines with J gene TRBJ2-3; 8 bases line up with TRBD1. The V segment lost 0 bases and the J segment 2 bases; nucleotides outside the gene matches: 2. Germline CDR1 and CDR2: SGHRS and YFSETQ. The CDR3 totals 15 residues. This CDR3 is CASSLEGQATDTQYF. DNA of the CDR3: TGCGCCAGCAGCTTGGAGGGACAGGCCACAGATACGCAGTATTTT. The full variable domain, its missing parts supplied by reference TRBV5-1 and TRBJ2-3, is KAGVTQTPRYLIKTRGQQVTLSCSPISGHRSVSWYQQTPGQGLQFLFEYFSETQRNKGNFPGRFSGRQFSNSRSEMNVSTLELGDSALYLCASSLEGQATDTQYFGPGTRLTVL.

The chain has TRBV19 and TRBJ2-6; the match to TRBD1 covers 10 bases. CDR1 LNHDA and CDR2 SQIVND come from the germline V gene (reference sequence). The CDR3 covers 18 residues. J lost 1 base, V lost 5 bases, and 8 bases had no gene match. CDR3 nucleotide sequence: TGTGCCAGTAGTTCCGGGACAGGGGTTCGATCTGGGGCCAACGTCCTGACTTTC. This gives the protein CASSSGTGVRSGANVLTF.

This chain links TRBV11-2 with TRBJ2-2; D unresolved. Trimming left V 8 bases short and J 4 bases short, with 17 bases between. CDR3 length equals 15 residues. CDR1 SGHAT and CDR2 FQNNGV come from the germline V gene. Here the CDR3 reads CASSNLGMTTGELFF. The CDR3 bases are TGTGCCAGCTCTAATCTGGGCATGACCACCGGGGAGCTGTTTTTT. Drawing the rest from reference TRBV11-2 and TRBJ2-2, the complete variable domain is EAGVAQSPRYKIIEKRQSVAFWCNPISGHATLYWYQQILGQGPKLLIQFQNNGVVDDSQLPKDRFSAERLKGVDSTLKIQPAKLEDSAVYLCASSNLGMTTGELFFGEGSRLTVL.

CDR3 in DNA: TGTGCCAGCAGCTCGTTGGCGGGGGGCATTTACGAGCAGTACTTC. It translates to CASSSLAGGIYEQYF. The rearrangement joins TRBV25-1 to TRBJ2-7; TRBD2 matches 8 bases. Trimming at V came to 6 bases and at J to 4 bases, leaving 11 bases not matched to a gene. This CDR3 has 15 residues. Germline V lookup: CDR1 MGHDK, CDR2 SYGVNS.